The present TCR beta chain was sequenced within a study of regulatory T cells in long-lasting Graves disease. Notes on the study in general: A reduction in accuracy may have resulted from the small sample size.

The time point here: newly diagnosed GD, antithyroid drugs for less than 3 months. Scientists built the TCR library using RNA that was extracted from PBMCs. In its sample, this clonotype was seen many times. What it recognizes is unknown. According to the study, TCR beta libraries were built with iRepertoire HTBI primers and CDR3-region Arm-PCR. TCRdb used MiXCR to reprocess the multiplex PCR reads, holding one entry per CDR3 protein. Altogether fewer than 450,000 distinct CDR3 sequences are present, 15% being singletons, with the ten largest covering roughly 8%. The sample was also reused in another study, on T cells in Graves' hyperthyroidism and ophthalmopathy.

This clonotype was sampled from a middle-aged woman with Graves disease. The sequencing used peripheral blood mononuclear cells (PBMCs), collected at new diagnosis, from a patient treated with antithyroid drugs.

The CDR3 here is CASSLDRTGGFF. The CDR3 DNA reads TGTGCCAGCAGCTTAGATAGGACCGGCGGGTTCTTC. The V call is TRBV11-2, the J call TRBJ2-1, with D uncertain. The V gene lost 0 bases and the J gene lost 15 bases, with 12 bases spanning the gap. Germline V gene sequence: CDR1 SGHAT, CDR2 FQNNGV. This CDR3 comprises 12 residues.